The source of this TCR beta chain is a study of blood T cell repertoires in COVID-19. Overall study: COVID-19 samples from acute and convalescent phases originated in the United States, Italy and Spain.

This clone has a count of ten or more. Under the authors' procedure: By means of reference gene primer amplification, nucleated cell counts were estimated. Clones were read by immunoSEQ multiplex PCR, and TCRdb kept only the in-frame ones, dropping some. D and trimming come from the DNA, and the V and J calls and clone size come from that table. The sample yields fewer than 150,000 clones, approximately 82% seen once. The sample was peripheral blood. The clonotype originates from a man aged 55 to 70 who had recovered from COVID-19.

The CDR3 is CASSGGLAGMETQYF. The CDR3, as DNA: TGTGCCAGCAGTGGGGGACTAGCGGGAATGGAGACCCAGTACTTC. The chain joins TRBV9 to TRBJ2-5; 13 bases match TRBD2. The trim removed 5 bases at V and 5 bases at J, leaving 6 bases unmatched. The CDR3 loop spans 15 amino acids. Germline V gene data show CDR1 as SGDLS and CDR2 as YYNGEE.